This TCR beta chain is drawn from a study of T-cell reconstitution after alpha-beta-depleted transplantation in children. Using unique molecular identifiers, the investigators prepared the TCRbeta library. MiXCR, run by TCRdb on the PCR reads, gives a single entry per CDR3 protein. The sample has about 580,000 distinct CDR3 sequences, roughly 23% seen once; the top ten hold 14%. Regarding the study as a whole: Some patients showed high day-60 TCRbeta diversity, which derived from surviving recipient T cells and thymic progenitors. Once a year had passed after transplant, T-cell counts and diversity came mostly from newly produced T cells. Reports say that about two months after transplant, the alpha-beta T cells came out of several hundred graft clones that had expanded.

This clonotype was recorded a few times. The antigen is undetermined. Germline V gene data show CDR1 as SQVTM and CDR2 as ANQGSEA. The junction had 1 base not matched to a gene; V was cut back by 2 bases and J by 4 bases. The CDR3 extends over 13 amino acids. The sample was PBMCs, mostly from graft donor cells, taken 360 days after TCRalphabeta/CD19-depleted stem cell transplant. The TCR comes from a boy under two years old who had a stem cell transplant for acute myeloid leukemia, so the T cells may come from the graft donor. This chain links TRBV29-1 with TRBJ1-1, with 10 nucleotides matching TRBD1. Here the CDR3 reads CSVERDRGTEAFF. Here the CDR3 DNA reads TGCAGCGTTGAAAGGGACAGGGGCACTGAAGCTTTCTTT. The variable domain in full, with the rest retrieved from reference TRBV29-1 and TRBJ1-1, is SAVISQKPSRDICQRGTSLTIQCQVDSQVTMMFWYRQQPGQSLTLIATANQGSEATYESGFVIDKFPISRPNLTFSTLTVSNMSPEDSSIYLCSVERDRGTEAFFGQGTRLTVV.